The sequence of this T cell receptor (delta chain) was determined in a study of γδ T cells in repeated Plasmodium falciparum infection. Worth noting for this clone: The protein in TCRdb stems from a much larger clone and differs at residue 11 from this DNA's translation, likely a read error; here the protein is translated from the DNA.

Gammadelta T cells were flow-sorted from PBMC into Vgamma9/Vdelta2+ and Vdelta2-negative populations for bulk analysis. TCRdb called clones from the multiplex PCR reads again using CATT. The data show some 100,000 delta-chain clones, over 1.3% seen once. Germline V gene data show CDR1 as GEAIGNYY and CDR2 as EKD. Trimming pared 2 bases from V and 10 bases from J, leaving 58 bases between. CDR3 length: 27 amino acids. The chain carries TRDV2 and TRDJ1; D may be TRDD3 (6 bases). No J gene is reported in TCRdb; it was inferred here by comparing the DNA with germline. The TCR was taken from a pool of human donors (malaria-infected and uninfected, not separated). The sequencing input was gamma-delta T cells from blood. The CDR3 DNA reads TGTGCCTGTGACATGGTCGGTGATGGGGGGGTAACTACGGAGACAAGGGGTACACCGATAAACTCATCAGTACTCATCTTT. As protein: CACDMVGDGGVTTETRGTPINSSVLIF.